This T cell receptor beta chain was sequenced during a study of response to subunit inactivated influenza vaccine. Study results and caveats: It was suggested by the authors that few new T cells are recruited by each seasonal influenza vaccination.

TCRdb re-called the RT-PCR reads through MiXCR, storing one row per CDR3 protein. The sample holds more than 600,000 distinct CDR3 sequences, about a fifth seen once. Details on this clonotype: Its antigen is as yet unknown.

Trimming pared 3 bases from V and 1 base from J, leaving 9 bases between. Germline CDR1 DFQATT, CDR2 SNEGSKA (reference sequence). CDR3 length: 14 residues. V gene TRBV20-1 combines with J gene TRBJ2-2, with D maybe TRBD1 (5 bases). The clonotype was recovered from a man aged 45-60 years who received an inactivated influenza vaccine. The sequenced sample was PBMCs from blood, obtained roughly 5 days after vaccination. DNA for the CDR3: TGCAGTGCTAGGAGGCAGGGGAACACCGGGGAGCTGTTTTTT. It translates to CSARRQGNTGELFF.